The 2 T cell receptor beta chains listed next were all sequenced from one sample in a study of beta chain features in type 1 diabetes. Whole-study findings and limits: Type 1 diabetes patients had TCRB CDR3s that were shorter (moderately but significantly so) in all four CD4+ subsets.

Expressed TCRB transcripts got sequenced, as all isolated RNA was reverse transcribed. Only in-frame clones appear in the TCRdb table, and some are missing; sequencing was by immunoSEQ multiplex PCR. The sample has about 660,000 clones, about 14% seen once; the top ten hold less than 0.04%. For these TCRs, the target antigens are not known. The sequenced sample was naive CD4+ T cells from blood. The receptors stem from a man aged 18 to 30 with type 1 diabetes.

The chain is built from TRBV11-2 and TRBJ1-5, with a weak D call TRBD1 (5 bases). The CDR3 loop spans 14 amino acids. V was pared by 3 bases and J by 8 bases, with 14 bases between. The germline gives CDR1 SGHAT, CDR2 FQNNGV. The CDR3 loop reads CASSFSGGSEPQHF. Written as DNA, the CDR3 is TGTGCCAGCAGCTTCTCGGGGGGATCGGAGCCCCAGCATTTT.

The chain has TRBV7-2 and TRBJ2-7; the D is unclear. Trimming stripped 2 bases from V and 3 bases from J, with 17 bases between. The CDR3 extends over 16 amino acids. Germline V gene data show CDR1 as SGHTA and CDR2 as FQGNSA. CDR3 in amino acids: CASSLRPRVAFYEQYF. CDR3 in DNA: TGTGCCAGCAGCTTAAGGCCCCGGGTCGCGTTCTACGAGCAGTACTTC.